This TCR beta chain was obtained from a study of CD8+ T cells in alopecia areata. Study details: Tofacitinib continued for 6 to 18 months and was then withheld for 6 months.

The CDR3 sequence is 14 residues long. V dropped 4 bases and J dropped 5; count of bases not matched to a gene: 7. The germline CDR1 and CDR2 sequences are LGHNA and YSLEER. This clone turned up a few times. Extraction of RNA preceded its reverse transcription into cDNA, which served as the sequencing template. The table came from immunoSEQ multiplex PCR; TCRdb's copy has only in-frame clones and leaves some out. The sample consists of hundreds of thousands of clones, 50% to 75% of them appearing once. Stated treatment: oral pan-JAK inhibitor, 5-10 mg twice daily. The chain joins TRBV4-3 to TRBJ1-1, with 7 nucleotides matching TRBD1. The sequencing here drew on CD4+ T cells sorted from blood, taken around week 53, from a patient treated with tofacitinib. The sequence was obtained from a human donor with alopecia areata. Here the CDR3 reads CASSLRDSRTEAFF. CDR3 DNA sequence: TGCGCCAGCAGCCTACGGGACAGTCGAACTGAAGCTTTCTTT.